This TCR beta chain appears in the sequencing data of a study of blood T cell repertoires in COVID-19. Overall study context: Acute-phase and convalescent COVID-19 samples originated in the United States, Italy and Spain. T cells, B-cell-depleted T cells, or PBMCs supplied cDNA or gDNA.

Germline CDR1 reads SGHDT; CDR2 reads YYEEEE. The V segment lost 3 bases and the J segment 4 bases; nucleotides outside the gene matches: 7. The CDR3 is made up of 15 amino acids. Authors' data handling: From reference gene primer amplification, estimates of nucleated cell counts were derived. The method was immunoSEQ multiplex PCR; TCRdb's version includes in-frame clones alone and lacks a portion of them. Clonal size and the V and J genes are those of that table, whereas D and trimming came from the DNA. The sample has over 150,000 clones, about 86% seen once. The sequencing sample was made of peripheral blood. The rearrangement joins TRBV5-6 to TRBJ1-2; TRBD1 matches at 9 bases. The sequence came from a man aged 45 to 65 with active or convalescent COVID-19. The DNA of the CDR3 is TGTGCCAGCAGCTGGCGCGACAGGGGGGGCTATGGCTACACCTTC. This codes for CASSWRDRGGYGYTF.